The clone carrying this TCR beta chain was seen repeatedly, ten times or more. Its antigen is unknown. Germline-derived CDR1 and CDR2 are MNHNY and SVGAGI (reference sequence). V dropped 2 bases and J dropped 4; count of bases not matched to a gene: 6. This CDR3 has 15 residues. The sample originates from a study of early T cells in non-severe SARS-CoV-2 infection. The overall study: Bulk RNA isolated from unsorted whole blood underwent sequencing; chains were not paired.

Points from the study as a whole: VDJdb matching skewed toward anti-spike CD8 responses, missing private and CD4 specificities.

Each single cDNA molecule received a unique molecular identifier. TCRdb independently ran MiXCR on the 5' RACE reads; one entry per CDR3 protein. Among over 45,000 distinct CDR3 sequences, about 7.7% were seen once, and the ten largest hold about 10%. The TCR comes from an adult who was a healthcare worker with PCR-confirmed SARS-CoV-2 infection or an uninfected control (not recorded which). V is TRBV6-6 and J is TRBJ2-5; 8 bases fit TRBD1. Sequencing was performed on whole blood, taken at baseline. CDR3 coding DNA: TGTGCCAGCAGTTACGGGGCCGGGACAGGAGAGACCCAGTACTTC. Its translation: CASSYGAGTGETQYF.